Listed here is a single T cell receptor beta chain. This clone was found once. The clone's antigen remains unknown. No base quality information exists; no much larger clone differs at one position. The immunoSEQ Assay, a bias-controlled multiplex PCR, was used to amplify TCRbeta CDR3 regions from genomic DNA. The original methods were these. The number of nucleated cells in each sample was estimated from the amplification of reference gene primers within the assay. To quantify the absolute abundance of each unique TCRbeta CDR3 rearrangement, sequence reads were collapsed and filtered. For each sample, productive Simpson clonality was calculated as the square root of Simpson's diversity index over productive rearrangements. TCRdb's version of the immuneACCESS table is confined to in-frame rearrangements and falls short of the full clone set. An unresolved V gene accounts for under half of the shortfall where checked; the remainder is of unknown origin. Clone size and the V and J calls come from that table; the DNA yielded D and trimming. The sample table contains fewer than 90,000 clones; only one count was recorded for 70% to 90% of them. The ten biggest clones cover approximately 0.5% of the sample.

Sequences KGHDR (CDR1) and SFDVKD (CDR2) are obtained from the germline V gene. The CDR3 starts with the cysteine, ends with the phenylalanine, and has 14 residues. CDR3 DNA is the only sequence kept; it has 42 bases, read in frame from the first base. Trimming removed 10 bases from V and 7 bases from J, leaving 16 bases between the germline ends. The sample belongs to a study of blood T cell repertoires in COVID-19 (dated by TCRdb to 2018 to 2020). Turning to the overall study: Collaborator samples came from the United States, Italy and Spain and covered acute and convalescent phases of COVID-19. The material from the prospective study consisted of cDNA or gDNA derived from T cells, B-cell-depleted T cells, or PBMCs. Subjects who had been exposed to COVID-19, were actively infected with it, or had recovered from it provided the deeply sampled blood TCRbeta repertoires that made up the dataset. The repertoires were made available in a free public database intended to serve as a resource for research on the immune response to SARS-CoV-2. The samples were drawn from the first 160 participants of the ongoing ImmuneRACE study and from more than 1,000 subjects provided by 6 global collaborators. A de-identified subject ID, COVID-19 status, age in years and sex were almost always included in the sample metadata. Where available, HLA class I and class II types were taken from metadata supplied by the sample provider and were not determined by assay-based typing. Results and caveats for the whole study, not just this receptor: The amount of clinical and demographic metadata varied by source and participant and was provided uncurated.

Each collaborating institution followed its own protocols to collect whole blood in K2EDTA tubes. For TCRbeta analysis, collaborators shipped samples in one of three forms: frozen whole blood, isolated PBMCs, or DNA extracted from either of those sample types. This clonotype was obtained from a man aged 55-75 years with acute or convalescent COVID-19. The sequenced material came from peripheral blood. In this chain, TRBV24-1 is recombined with TRBJ1-6; confidence is insufficient to name the D gene. The encoded CDR3 is CATYLQYHNSPLHF. In nucleotides, the sequence is TGTGCCACTTATTTACAGTATCACAATTCACCCCTCCACTTT.